The entry below gives a single T cell receptor (beta chain) sequence along with its context. Its antigen is unidentified. A single base separates this from a much larger clone, so it may be a read error. Because the CDR3 is missing its conserved closing phenylalanine or tryptophan, this is likely a read error. Time point: newly diagnosed GD, antithyroid drugs for less than 3 months. The TCR library was prepared using RNA isolated from PBMCs. According to the study, TCR beta libraries were built with iRepertoire HTBI primers and CDR3-region Arm-PCR. Each CDR3 protein is one row after TCRdb ran MiXCR on the multiplex PCR reads. The table shows more than 400,000 distinct CDR3 sequences, with around 15% occurring only once. This entry belongs to a study of regulatory T cells in long-lasting Graves disease. The study's findings and limits: TRBV28, TRBJ1-2 and TRBJ2-5 emerged as the favored segments in persistent disease.

CDR3 length: 15 amino acids. Trimming removed 0 bases at V and 2 bases at J, with 11 bases between. Germline CDR1 is MNHEY and CDR2 is SVGAGI. Another study also made use of these data, one on T cells in Graves' hyperthyroidism and ophthalmopathy. That study adds: No ophthalmopathy progression within 18 months constituted stable Graves' hyperthyroidism. Uncontrolled infections, other autoimmune diseases, pregnancy or lactation led to exclusion of patients.

This receptor was identified in a man aged 35 to 55 with Graves disease. V gene TRBV6-5 combines with J gene TRBJ2-7, with D unresolved. The source was peripheral blood mononuclear cells (PBMCs), collected at new diagnosis, from a patient treated with antithyroid drugs. The CDR3 coding sequence is TGTGCCAGCAGTTACTCTACCTGGTCCACCTACGAGCAGTACTCC. Protein: CASSYSTWSTYEQYS.